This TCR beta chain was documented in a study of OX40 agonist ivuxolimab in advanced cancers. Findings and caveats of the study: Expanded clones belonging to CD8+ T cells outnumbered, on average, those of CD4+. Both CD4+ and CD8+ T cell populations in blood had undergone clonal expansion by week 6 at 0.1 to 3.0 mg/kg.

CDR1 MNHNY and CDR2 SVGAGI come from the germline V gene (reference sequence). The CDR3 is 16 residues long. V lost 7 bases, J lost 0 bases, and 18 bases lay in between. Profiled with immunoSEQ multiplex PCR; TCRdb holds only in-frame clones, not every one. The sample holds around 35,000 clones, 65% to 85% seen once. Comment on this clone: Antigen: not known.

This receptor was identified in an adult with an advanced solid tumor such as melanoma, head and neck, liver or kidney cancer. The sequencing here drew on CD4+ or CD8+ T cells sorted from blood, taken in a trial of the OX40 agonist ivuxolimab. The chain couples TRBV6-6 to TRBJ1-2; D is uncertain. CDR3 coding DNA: TGTGCCAGCACCCTCTCAGCCGGGAGCTCTAACTATGGCTACACCTTC. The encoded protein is CASTLSAGSSNYGYTF.